The following is a T cell receptor (beta chain) sequence with its context. The target antigen is unknown. The sample is drawn from a study of post-analysis software for immune sequencing data. The overall study: Courses of disease covered relapsing-remitting, secondary progressive and progressive-relapsing multiple sclerosis.

The CDR3 covers 14 residues. V lost 4 bases and J lost 2, with 13 bases in between. Germline CDR1 reads SGDLS; CDR2 reads YYNGEE. The TCR beta cDNA libraries contained unique molecular identifiers. TCRdb re-analysed the PCR reads in MiXCR, keeping a single row per CDR3 protein. The table has hundreds of thousands of distinct CDR3 sequences, roughly three fifths seen once. Study-level results: The F measure placed samples prepared in the same batch into strongly shared clusters. Controls showed significantly higher normalized Chao1 diversity than did multiple sclerosis patients. Patients carried roughly 5 TRBV segments more frequently than controls did, and TRBV5-6, TRBV5-1 and TRBV20-1 were among them.

The genes are TRBV9 and TRBJ2-7; D call uncertain. Sequenced sample: blood. The origin of this receptor is a girl aged 2-15 years with multiple sclerosis. The CDR3 is CASSPDGTTYEQYF. CDR3 sequence (DNA): TGTGCCAGCAGCCCTGACGGAACCACCTACGAGCAGTACTTC.